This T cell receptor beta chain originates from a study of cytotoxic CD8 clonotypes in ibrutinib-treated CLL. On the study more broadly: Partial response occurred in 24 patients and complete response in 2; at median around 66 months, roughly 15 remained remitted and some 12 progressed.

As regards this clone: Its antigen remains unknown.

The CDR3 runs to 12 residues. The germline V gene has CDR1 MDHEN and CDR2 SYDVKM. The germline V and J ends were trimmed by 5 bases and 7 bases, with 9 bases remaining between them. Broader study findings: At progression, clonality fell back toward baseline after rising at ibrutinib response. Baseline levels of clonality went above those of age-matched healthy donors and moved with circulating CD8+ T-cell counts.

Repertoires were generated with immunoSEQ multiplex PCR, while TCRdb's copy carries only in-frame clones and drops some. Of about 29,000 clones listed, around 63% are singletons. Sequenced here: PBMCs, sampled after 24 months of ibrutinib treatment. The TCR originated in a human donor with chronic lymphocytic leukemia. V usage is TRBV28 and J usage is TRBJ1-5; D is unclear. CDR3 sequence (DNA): TGTGCCAGCAGTAAATGGACCCAGCCCCAGCATTTT. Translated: CASSKWTQPQHF.